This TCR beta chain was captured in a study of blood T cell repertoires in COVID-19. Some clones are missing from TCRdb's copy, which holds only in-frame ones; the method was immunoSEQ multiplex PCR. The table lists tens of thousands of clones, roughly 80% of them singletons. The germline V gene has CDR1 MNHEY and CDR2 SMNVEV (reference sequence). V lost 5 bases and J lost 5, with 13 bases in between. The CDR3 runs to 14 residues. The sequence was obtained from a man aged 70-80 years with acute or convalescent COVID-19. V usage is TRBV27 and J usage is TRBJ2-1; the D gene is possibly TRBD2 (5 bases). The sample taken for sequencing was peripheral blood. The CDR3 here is CASSRTGVHNEQFF. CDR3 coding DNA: TGTGCCAGCAGTCGAACCGGGGTTCACAATGAGCAGTTCTTC.